This T cell receptor (beta chain) was identified in a study of T cells after posttransplantation cyclophosphamide. Whole-study results and caveats: Donor CD8+ memory clones often dominated recipient blood repertoires at later times. After PTCy, TRB diversity resembled that of CNI/methotrexate controls. Skin or GI-infiltrating T cells shared few TRB sequences with blood.

Comment on this clone: Its antigen is unidentified.

This CDR3 is 15 amino acids long. Germline trimming cut 6 bases from V and 5 bases from J; bases unmatched to any gene: 8. Looked up from germline, CDR1 is MNHNS and CDR2 is SASEGT. This table comes from immunoSEQ multiplex PCR, and its TCRdb copy is limited to in-frame clones, with some not included. The sample contains about 28,000 clones, roughly 90% of which appear only once. This TCR came from a middle-aged man. This sequence joins TRBV6-1 and TRBJ2-1; the match to TRBD1 covers 9 bases. The specimen sequenced was PBMCs. In nucleotides, the CDR3 is TGTGCCAGCAGCCTGGACAGGGGCTTTAACAATGAGCAGTTCTTC. It encodes CASSLDRGFNNEQFF.